This paragraph reports one T cell receptor beta chain. No antigen is known for it. The sample comes from a study of cytomegalovirus exposure and HLA in healthy donors. Study-level points and caveats: A subsequent analysis found that TCR clusters from the first cohort also tended to co-occur in the approximately 130 validation repertoires, with about 95% of cluster scores above 0.

The assay was immunoSEQ multiplex PCR, and TCRdb's table has in-frame clones only and misses some. Of 130,000 to 150,000 clones in the sample, 70% to 90% are singletons; the top ten hold roughly 6.4%. The CDR3 is made up of 18 amino acids. Trimming cost V 4 bases and J 5 bases; bases outside gene matches: 15. Germline V gene sequence: CDR1 MGHRA, CDR2 YSYEKL. Input material: PBMCs. The chain employs TRBV4-1 and TRBJ2-2; 8 nucleotides agree with TRBD1. The sequence was collected from a woman aged 25 to 45 in good health and CMV-seropositive. CDR3 nucleotides: TGCGCCAGCAGCCTGTCTCAGGTTTTGGACAGGGTTACCGGGGAGCTGTTTTTT. It specifies CASSLSQVLDRVTGELFF.